The 14 T cell receptor beta chains in this list originate from one sample, sequenced in a study of somatic mutations in cytotoxic T cells in rheumatoid arthritis. Repertoires were generated with immunoSEQ multiplex PCR, while TCRdb's copy carries only in-frame clones and drops some. The sample records about 15,000 clones, over 80% being singletons. What was sequenced was CD4+ T cells sorted from blood. All receptors come from a man in his 70s with rheumatoid arthritis.

The chain couples TRBV5-1 to TRBJ2-1; TRBD2 matches 11 bases. The CDR3 loop spans 15 amino acids. CDR1 and CDR2 from the germline V gene are SGHRS and YFSETQ. Germline trimming cut 0 bases from V and 8 bases from J; bases unmatched to any gene: 4. In DNA, the CDR3 is TGCGCCAGCAGCTTGGGTCTAGCGGGAGGTCATGAGCAGTTCTTC. It translates to CASSLGLAGGHEQFF.

This chain connects TRBV4-1 to TRBJ2-3; 9 bases fit TRBD2. With V trimmed by 2 bases and J by 6 bases, 6 bases remained unmatched. Germline lookup yields CDR1 MGHRA and CDR2 YSYEKL. This CDR3 region has 15 residues. The CDR3 spells CASSQRRGGPDTQYF. The CDR3 bases are TGCGCCAGCAGCCAAAGGCGGGGGGGCCCCGATACGCAGTATTTT.

The rearrangement joins TRBV4-2 to TRBJ2-7, with D perhaps matching TRBD2 (6 bases). V was shortened by 1 base and J by 0 bases, with 10 bases between the two germline ends. The CDR3 loop spans 15 amino acids. The germline gives CDR1 LGHNA, CDR2 YNFKEQ. This chain's CDR3 is CASSQAAGISYEQYF. DNA of the CDR3: TGTGCCAGCAGCCAAGCGGCGGGAATCTCCTACGAGCAGTACTTC.

Only one count was recorded for this clone. The chain's CDR3 is CASTQDPKDNEQFF. The CDR3 DNA follows: TGTGCCAGCACACAGGACCCTAAGGACAATGAGCAGTTCTTC. The chain is built from TRBV27 and TRBJ2-1, with D perhaps matching TRBD1 (5 bases). There are 14 residues in the CDR3. Trimming removed 7 bases from V and 5 bases from J, with 15 bases in between. Germline V CDR1 and CDR2: MNHEY, SMNVEV (reference sequence).

The chain recombines TRBV5-1 with TRBJ2-3; 13 nucleotides match TRBD2. CDR3 length: 16 residues. The V gene end was trimmed by 4 bases and the J gene end by 1 base; junction bases not matched to a gene: 3. Germline CDR1 and CDR2: SGHRS and YFSETQ. CDR3 in DNA: TGCGCCAGCAGCGTCGGACTAGCGGGAGGCACAGATACGCAGTATTTT. Translated: CASSVGLAGGTDTQYF.

The table lists this clone with a count of one. CDR3: CASSHHLAGENTGELFF. The CDR3 coding sequence is TGTGCCAGCAGCCATCACCTAGCGGGGGAGAACACCGGGGAGCTGTTTTTT. V usage is TRBV14 and J usage is TRBJ2-2; TRBD2 agrees at 10 bases. The CDR3 is 17 amino acids. V dropped 3 bases and J dropped 1; count of bases not matched to a gene: 5. From germline, CDR1 is SGHDN and CDR2 FVKESK. The variable domain in full, completed from reference TRBV14 and TRBJ2-2, reads EAGVTQFPSHSVIEKGQTVTLRCDPISGHDNLYWYRRVMGKEIKFLLHFVKESKQDESGMPNNRFLAERTGGTYSTLKVQPAELEDSGVYFCASSHHLAGENTGELFFGEGSRLTVL.

The rearrangement joins TRBV4-2 to TRBJ2-7; TRBD2 agrees at 7 bases. CDR1 is LGHNA and CDR2 is YNFKEQ in the germline V gene. The CDR3 spans 17 residues. V gave up 0 bases and J gave up 1 base; unmatched junction bases: 9. The CDR3 bases are TGTGCCAGCAGCCAAGAATACCGGCCTAGCGGATCCTACGAGCAGTACTTC. It is translated as CASSQEYRPSGSYEQYF.

V usage is TRBV5-1 and J usage is TRBJ2-1; the match to TRBD2 covers 7 bases. The CDR3 covers 17 residues. V shed 4 bases, J shed 4 bases, and the junction held 14 bases outside the gene matches. Germline V gives CDR1 SGHRS, CDR2 YFSETQ. The CDR3 here is CASSPPRASGYYNEQFF. The CDR3 nucleotides read TGCGCCAGCAGCCCTCCCAGGGCTAGCGGATATTACAATGAGCAGTTCTTC.

This clone was detected once. The gene calls are TRBV4-2 and TRBJ1-4, with 8 positions matching TRBD1. The length of the CDR3 is 15 residues. The V gene's germline CDR1 is LGHNA and CDR2 YNFKEQ. The junction had 2 bases not matched to a gene; V was cut back by 1 base and J by 4 bases. CDR3 bases: TGTGCCAGCAGCCAAGGGGACAGGTATAATGAAAAACTGTTTTTT. It is translated as CASSQGDRYNEKLFF.

This chain connects TRBV9 to TRBJ2-1, with a possible D match to TRBD2 (5 bases). CDR3 size: 14 residues. CDR1 and CDR2 from the germline V gene are SGDLS and YYNGEE. Trimming left V 0 bases short and J 8 bases short, with 12 bases between. The CDR3 sequence: CASSVEIGGDEQFF. The CDR3, as DNA: TGTGCCAGCAGCGTAGAGATTGGAGGCGATGAGCAGTTCTTC.

The genes are TRBV29-1 and TRBJ2-1; 8 bases match TRBD2. CDR1 is SQVTM, CDR2 ANQGSEA, per germline. The CDR3 has 14 amino acids. The V and J ends lost 4 bases and 4 bases, in that order; junction bases with no gene match: 6. The CDR3 reads CSVAGGTLYNEQFF. As DNA, the CDR3 is TGCAGCGTTGCGGGGGGGACACTGTACAATGAGCAGTTCTTC.

The rearrangement joins TRBV11-2 to TRBJ2-2; D is uncertain. V lost 5 bases and J lost 5, with 12 bases in between. Germline CDR1 is SGHAT and CDR2 is FQNNGV. The CDR3 runs 14 residues. CDR3 nucleotide sequence: TGTGCCAGCAGCCCCCGCGGCCGGACCGGGGAGCTGTTTTTT. Translated, it gives CASSPRGRTGELFF.

CDR3 bases: TGCGCCAGCAGCTTGGGTGCGACAGGGGGCGGTCAGCCCCAGCATTTT. Its protein product is CASSLGATGGGQPQHF. This chain uses TRBV5-1 with TRBJ1-5; 10 bases line up with TRBD1. Germline V gene lookup returns CDR1 SGHRS and CDR2 YFSETQ. Trimming cost V 0 bases and J 6 bases; bases outside gene matches: 6. The CDR3 runs to 16 residues.

The rearrangement links TRBV5-4 to TRBJ2-1; 9 positions match TRBD1. The CDR3 spans 15 residues. The germline V gene encodes CDR1 SGHNT and CDR2 YYREEE (reference sequence). J was trimmed by 4 bases and V by 4 bases; bases with no gene match: 6. This CDR3 is CASSLGQGTYNEQFF. CDR3 nucleotides: TGTGCCAGCAGCCTTGGACAGGGGACTTACAATGAGCAGTTCTTC.